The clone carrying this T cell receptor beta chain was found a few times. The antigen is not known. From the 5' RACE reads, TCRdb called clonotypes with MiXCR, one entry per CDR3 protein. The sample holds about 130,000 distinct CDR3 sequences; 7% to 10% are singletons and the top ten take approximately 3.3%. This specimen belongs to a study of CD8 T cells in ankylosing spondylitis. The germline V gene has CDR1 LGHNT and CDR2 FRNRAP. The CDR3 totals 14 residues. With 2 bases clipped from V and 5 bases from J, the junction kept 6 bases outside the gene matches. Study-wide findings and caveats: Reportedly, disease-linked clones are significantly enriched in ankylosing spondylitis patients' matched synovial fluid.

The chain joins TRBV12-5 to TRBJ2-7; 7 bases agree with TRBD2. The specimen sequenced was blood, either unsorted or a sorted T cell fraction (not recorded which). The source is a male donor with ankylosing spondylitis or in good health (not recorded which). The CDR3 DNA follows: TGTGCTAGTGGTTTGAGAAGCGGGAAGGACGAGCAGTACTTC. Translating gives CASGLRSGKDEQYF.